Reported below is one T cell receptor (beta chain). The record originates from a study of T cell changes during pregnancy in multiple sclerosis. J gave up 11 bases and V 3 bases, and 10 bases lay outside the gene matches. The length of the CDR3 is 14 residues. Germline assignment: CDR1 MRHNA and CDR2 SNTAGT. Libraries were prepared by immunoSEQ multiplex PCR; TCRdb keeps only in-frame clonotypes and omits some of them. The top ten hold approximately 1% of the sample, which has 25,000 or so clones, around nine tenths seen once. V usage is TRBV6-4 and J usage is TRBJ2-5; 9 nucleotides agree with TRBD1. The clonotype comes from a female donor in good health, enrolled as a control in a pregnancy study. The sequences come from CD4+ T cells from peripheral blood mononuclear cells, collected in the first trimester of pregnancy. This chain's CDR3 is CASSESGGTGTQYF. The CDR3 DNA is TGTGCCAGCAGTGAATCCGGGGGGACAGGGACTCAGTACTTC.